Presented here are 22 T cell receptor beta chains from one specimen sequenced in a study of cytomegalovirus exposure and HLA in healthy donors (dated by TCRdb to 2015 to 2018). The method was the immunoSEQ multiplex PCR assay. A mixture of 60 forward primers for TCR Vbeta segments and 13 reverse primers for TCR Jbeta segments was used in the multiplex PCR. TCRdb re-hosts the immuneACCESS table, in-frame sequences only. Its copies lack some clones; in the studies checked, an unresolved V gene accounts for under half of them, and the cause for the rest is not known. This sample lists under 140,000 clones; around 78% were detected once. The top ten clonotypes cover 1.3% of the sample. The sequenced sample was PBMCs. These receptors all stem from a woman aged 25 to 39 in good health and CMV-seronegative.

V usage is TRBV4-1 and J usage is TRBJ2-7; 12 bases agree with TRBD2. The V gene's germline CDR1 is MGHRA and CDR2 YSYEKL. The CDR3 is 17 amino acids. V dropped 1 base and J dropped 0; count of bases not matched to a gene: 4. This CDR3 reads CASSQVGTSGHSYEQYF. The DNA of the CDR3 is TGCGCCAGCAGCCAAGTTGGGACTAGCGGGCACTCCTACGAGCAGTACTTC.

V is TRBV9 and J is TRBJ2-7; 8 bases fit TRBD1. V shed 3 bases and J 4 bases; nucleotides not matched to a gene: 6. Germline V gene lookup returns CDR1 SGDLS and CDR2 YYNGEE. This CDR3 contains 14 residues. CDR3 sequence reads: CASSAAGTGYEQYF. CDR3 DNA sequence: TGTGCCAGCAGCGCGGCCGGGACAGGTTACGAGCAGTACTTC.

The chain uses TRBV29-1 and TRBJ1-2, with D possibly matching TRBD1 (6 bases). V was cut by 4 bases and J by 7 bases, with 7 bases left in between. The germline gives CDR1 SQVTM, CDR2 ANQGSEA. The CDR3 length is 10 residues. CDR3 sequence: CSVVGGGYTF. CDR3 nucleotides: TGCAGCGTTGTAGGGGGTGGCTACACCTTC.

This clone was counted between two and nine times. This chain joins TRBV7-3 and TRBJ2-1; weak D call: TRBD1 (5 bases). Germline values: CDR1 SGHTA, CDR2 FQGTGA. V dropped 5 bases and J dropped 6 bases, with 8 bases sitting between them. There are 12 residues in the CDR3. CDR3 nucleotides: TGTGCCAGCAGCACTCAGGGCAATGAGCAGTTCTTC. Translation: CASSTQGNEQFF.

The chain couples TRBV7-9 to TRBJ1-2; D remains ambiguous. Germline loops: CDR1 SEHNR, CDR2 FQNEAQ (reference sequence). The CDR3 spans 12 residues. With 5 bases removed from V and 7 bases from J, the gap between germline ends came to 11 bases. CDR3 nucleotide sequence: TGTGCCAGCAGCCGCGACTCCTCTGGCTACACCTTC. This translates into CASSRDSSGYTF.

The genes are TRBV5-4 and TRBJ2-3; D ambiguous. The V end was cut by 0 bases, the J end by 1 base, with 15 bases between. Germline V gene lookup returns CDR1 SGHNT and CDR2 YYREEE (reference sequence). This CDR3 spans 17 amino acids. In nucleotides, the CDR3 is TGTGCCAGCAGCTTGGTCAATCTAGTTCTTGGCACAGATACGCAGTATTTT. Translating it yields CASSLVNLVLGTDTQYF.

The rearrangement uses TRBV13 and TRBJ2-2, with TRBD1 identical over 7 bases. The ends lost 7 bases at V and 4 bases at J; junction bases unmatched: 6. CDR1 and CDR2 from the germline V gene are PRHDT and FYEKMQ (reference sequence). The CDR3 contains 14 residues. CDR3 sequence (DNA): TGTGCCAGCAAGGTAGGGGGCGGCACCGGGGAGCTGTTTTTT. Amino acids: CASKVGGGTGELFF.

This clone turned up a few times. V usage is TRBV19 and J usage is TRBJ2-1; D perhaps matches TRBD2 (5 bases). Trimming pared 6 bases from V and 7 bases from J, leaving 13 bases between. The germline gives CDR1 LNHDA, CDR2 SQIVND (reference sequence). The CDR3 loop spans 13 amino acids. The CDR3 sequence is CASRPSGGNEQFF. In nucleotides, the CDR3 is TGTGCCAGTAGGCCCAGCGGCGGGAATGAGCAGTTCTTC.

This clone appeared a few times. The chain combines TRBV7-3 with TRBJ2-1, with 14 nucleotides matching TRBD2. Trimming cost V 4 bases and J 8 bases; bases outside gene matches: 4. There are 15 residues in the CDR3. Germline CDR1 and CDR2: SGHTA and FQGTGA. The CDR3 spells CASSSGTSGSDEQFF. In DNA form, the CDR3 reads TGTGCCAGCAGCTCCGGGACTAGCGGGAGCGATGAGCAGTTCTTC.

This clone turned up a few times. V is TRBV2 and J is TRBJ2-1; D remains ambiguous. V was shortened by 2 bases and J by 4 bases, with 12 bases between the two germline ends. The CDR3 is made up of 15 amino acids. Germline V gene data show CDR1 as SNHLY and CDR2 as FYNNEI. CDR3 nucleotides: TGTGCCAGCAGTGAAACGCAGGTACAGTACAATGAGCAGTTCTTC. Encoded protein: CASSETQVQYNEQFF. Drawing the rest from reference TRBV2 and TRBJ2-1, the complete variable domain is EPEVTQTPSHQVTQMGQEVILRCVPISNHLYFYWYRQILGQKVEFLVSFYNNEISEKSEIFDDQFSVERPDGSNFTLKIRSTKLEDSAMYFCASSETQVQYNEQFFGPGTRLTVL.

V usage is TRBV28 and J usage is TRBJ1-5; D perhaps matches TRBD1 (5 bases). Looked up from germline, CDR1 is MDHEN and CDR2 is SYDVKM. The CDR3 length is 14 residues. The V and J ends lost 8 bases and 3 bases respectively, with 14 bases between them. Here the CDR3 reads CASVLGAYNQPQHF. The CDR3 DNA sequence: TGTGCCAGCGTTCTTGGGGCCTACAATCAGCCCCAGCATTTT.

The J gene is TRBJ2-5, the V gene TRBV30; TRBD1 is a possible D gene (5 bases). This CDR3 comprises 13 residues. Germline assignment: CDR1 GTSNPN and CDR2 SVGIG (reference sequence). V dropped 6 bases and J dropped 2 bases, with 13 bases sitting between them. The chain's CDR3 is CACQGNSQETQYF. Written as DNA, the CDR3 is TGTGCCTGCCAGGGTAATTCTCAAGAGACCCAGTACTTC.

This clone has only a few counts. The CDR3 nucleotides are TGTGCCAGCAGAAAAGAACAGTCAGAAGCTTTCTTT. It translates to CASRKEQSEAFF. The chain couples TRBV5-5 to TRBJ1-1; D not certain. V lost 5 bases and J 8 bases, leaving 13 bases between the germline ends. The germline gives CDR1 SGHKS, CDR2 YYEKEE (reference sequence). The CDR3 extends over 12 amino acids.

The J gene is TRBJ1-1, the V gene TRBV4-3; D is uncertain. CDR3 length: 15 residues. The germline V gene has CDR1 LGHNA and CDR2 YSLEER. V was shortened by 0 bases and J by 6 bases, with 14 bases between the two germline ends. The CDR3 bases are TGCGCCAGCAGCCAAGATGTGAGCCTGATCCCTGAAGCTTTCTTT. It encodes CASSQDVSLIPEAFF.

V is TRBV30 and J is TRBJ2-1; perhaps TRBD1 as D (6 bases). The CDR3 loop spans 15 amino acids. CDR1 GTSNPN and CDR2 SVGIG come from the germline V gene (reference sequence). V was clipped by 2 bases and J by 8 bases, with 19 bases between them. CDR3 bases: TGTGCCTGGAGTTGGGGGCCAGCAGCCTGGGATGAGCAGTTCTTC. Its protein is CAWSWGPAAWDEQFF.

This clone was recorded once. This rearrangement joins TRBV2 to TRBJ1-2; the match to TRBD1 covers 8 bases. The CDR3 contains 16 residues. J gave up 5 bases and V 2 bases, and 10 bases lay outside the gene matches. Germline V gene data show CDR1 as SNHLY and CDR2 as FYNNEI. The CDR3 spells CASSELFQDRGYGYTF. CDR3 bases: TGTGCCAGCAGTGAACTTTTTCAAGACAGGGGTTATGGCTACACCTTC.

The chain combines TRBV30 with TRBJ2-1; TRBD2 matches at 9 bases. CDR3 length equals 14 residues. J lost 7 bases, V lost 2 bases, and 6 bases had no gene match. Germline V lookup: CDR1 GTSNPN, CDR2 SVGIG (reference sequence). Here the CDR3 reads CAWSLGLALNEQFF. CDR3 coding DNA: TGTGCCTGGAGTTTGGGACTAGCTTTAAATGAGCAGTTCTTC.

The rearrangement links TRBV4-1 to TRBJ1-5, with TRBD1 matching 8 bases. J gave up 6 bases and V 1 base, and 5 bases lay outside the gene matches. The CDR3 totals 15 residues. Looked up from germline, CDR1 is MGHRA and CDR2 is YSYEKL. The CDR3 DNA reads as TGCGCCAGCAGCCAAGGAGGACAGGGAGGTCAGCCCCAGCATTTT. As protein: CASSQGGQGGQPQHF.

This clone was counted a few times. The chain employs TRBV2 and TRBJ1-6; TRBD1 might be the D (6 bases). The CDR3 totals 17 residues. Germline CDR1 reads SNHLY; CDR2 reads FYNNEI. V was shortened by 4 bases and J by 0 bases, with 13 bases between the two germline ends. The CDR3 loop is CASSGTERSSYNSPLHF. CDR3 nucleotides: TGTGCCAGCAGTGGGACAGAAAGGAGCTCCTATAATTCACCCCTCCACTTT.

The chain is built from TRBV6-6 and TRBJ2-2, with a tentative D call TRBD1 (6 bases). The CDR3 consists of 15 residues. Germline V gene lookup returns CDR1 MNHNY and CDR2 SVGAGI (reference sequence). Trimming took 1 base from V and 4 from J, leaving 10 bases between them. The CDR3 sequence is CASSYLTGSTGELFF. The DNA of the CDR3 is TGTGCCAGCAGTTACTTAACAGGGAGCACCGGGGAGCTGTTTTTT.

This clone has only a few counts. V and J are TRBV5-6 and TRBJ2-2; 16 nucleotides agree with TRBD2. The V and J ends lost 0 bases and 6 bases, in that order; junction bases with no gene match: 2. The V gene's germline CDR1 is SGHDT and CDR2 YYEEEE. The CDR3 is made up of 17 amino acids. The CDR3 loop reads CASSLVGTSGGAGELFF. The CDR3 DNA is TGTGCCAGCAGCTTGGTCGGGACTAGCGGGGGGGCCGGGGAGCTGTTTTTT.

The V call is TRBV11-2, the J call TRBJ1-5, with D maybe TRBD1 (6 bases). The germline gives CDR1 SGHAT, CDR2 FQNNGV. The length of the CDR3 is 15 residues. Between the trimmed V and J ends, which lost 1 base and 2 bases, there was a span of 9 bases. The CDR3 DNA reads as TGTGCCAGCAGCTTAGGCAGGGGAGGCAATCAGCCCCAGCATTTT. Its protein product is CASSLGRGGNQPQHF.